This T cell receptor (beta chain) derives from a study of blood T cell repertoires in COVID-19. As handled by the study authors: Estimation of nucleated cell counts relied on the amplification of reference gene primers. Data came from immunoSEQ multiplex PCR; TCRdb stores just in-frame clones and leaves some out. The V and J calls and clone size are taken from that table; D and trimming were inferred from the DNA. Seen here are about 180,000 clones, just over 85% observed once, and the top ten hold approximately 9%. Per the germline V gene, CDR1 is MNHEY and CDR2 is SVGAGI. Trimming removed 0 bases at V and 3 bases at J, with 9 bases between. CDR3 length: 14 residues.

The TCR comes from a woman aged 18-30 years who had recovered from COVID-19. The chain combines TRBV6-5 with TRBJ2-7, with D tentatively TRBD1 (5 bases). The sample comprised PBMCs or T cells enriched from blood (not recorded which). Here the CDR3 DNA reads TGTGCCAGCAGTTACTCGTCGACAGACTACGAGCAGTACTTC. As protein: CASSYSSTDYEQYF.